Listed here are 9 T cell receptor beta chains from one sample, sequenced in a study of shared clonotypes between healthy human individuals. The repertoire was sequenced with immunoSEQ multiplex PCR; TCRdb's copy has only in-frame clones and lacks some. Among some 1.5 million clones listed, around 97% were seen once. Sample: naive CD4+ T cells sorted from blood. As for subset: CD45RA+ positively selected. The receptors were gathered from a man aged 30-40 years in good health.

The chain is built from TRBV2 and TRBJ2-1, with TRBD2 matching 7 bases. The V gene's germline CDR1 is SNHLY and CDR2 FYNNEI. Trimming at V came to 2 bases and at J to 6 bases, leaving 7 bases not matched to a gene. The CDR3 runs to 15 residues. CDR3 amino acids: CASSERGSMINEQFF. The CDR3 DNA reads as TGTGCCAGCAGTGAACGCGGGAGTATGATCAATGAGCAGTTCTTC.

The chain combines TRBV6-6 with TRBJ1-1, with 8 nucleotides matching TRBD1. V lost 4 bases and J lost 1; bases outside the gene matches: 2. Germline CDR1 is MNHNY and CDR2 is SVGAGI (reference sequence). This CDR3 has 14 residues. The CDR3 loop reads CASSFGQGNTEAFF. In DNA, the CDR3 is TGTGCCAGCAGTTTTGGACAGGGGAACACTGAAGCTTTCTTT.

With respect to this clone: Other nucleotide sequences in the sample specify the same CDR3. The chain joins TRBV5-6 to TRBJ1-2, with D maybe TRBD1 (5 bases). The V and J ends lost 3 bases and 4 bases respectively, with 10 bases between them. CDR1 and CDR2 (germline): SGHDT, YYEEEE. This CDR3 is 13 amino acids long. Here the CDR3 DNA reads TGTGCCAGCAGCTCCCAGGGTGCCTATGGCTACACCTTC. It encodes CASSSQGAYGYTF.

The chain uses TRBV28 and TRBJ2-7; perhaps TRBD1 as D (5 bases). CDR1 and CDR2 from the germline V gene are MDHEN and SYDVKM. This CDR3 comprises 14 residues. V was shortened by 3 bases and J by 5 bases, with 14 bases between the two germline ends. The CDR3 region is CASSFSGRSHEQYF. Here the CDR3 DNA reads TGTGCCAGCAGTTTCTCAGGGCGAAGTCACGAGCAGTACTTC.

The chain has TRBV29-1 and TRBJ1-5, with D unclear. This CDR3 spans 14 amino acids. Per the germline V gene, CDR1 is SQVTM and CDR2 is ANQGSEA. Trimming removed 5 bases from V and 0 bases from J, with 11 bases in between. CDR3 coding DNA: TGCAGCGTTTCCACAGACCATAGCAATCAGCCCCAGCATTTT. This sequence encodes CSVSTDHSNQPQHF.

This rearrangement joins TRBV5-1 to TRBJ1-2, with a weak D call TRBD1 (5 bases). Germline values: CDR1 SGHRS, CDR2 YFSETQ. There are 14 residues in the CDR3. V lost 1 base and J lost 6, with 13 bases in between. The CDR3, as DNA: TGCGCCAGCAGCTTGTGGAGCAGGGATAATGGCTACACCTTC. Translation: CASSLWSRDNGYTF.

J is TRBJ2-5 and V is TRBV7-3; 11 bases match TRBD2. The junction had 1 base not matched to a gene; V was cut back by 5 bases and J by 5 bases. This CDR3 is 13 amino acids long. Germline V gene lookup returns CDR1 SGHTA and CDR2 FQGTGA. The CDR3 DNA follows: TGTGCCAGCAGCACTAGCGGGAGCGAGACCCAGTACTTC. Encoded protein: CASSTSGSETQYF.

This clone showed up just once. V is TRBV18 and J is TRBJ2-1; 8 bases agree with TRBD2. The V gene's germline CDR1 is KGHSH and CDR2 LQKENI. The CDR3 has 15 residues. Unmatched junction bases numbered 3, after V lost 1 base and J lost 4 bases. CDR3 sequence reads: CASSPQRERYNEQFF. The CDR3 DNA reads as TGTGCCAGCTCACCACAGCGGGAGCGATACAATGAGCAGTTCTTC.

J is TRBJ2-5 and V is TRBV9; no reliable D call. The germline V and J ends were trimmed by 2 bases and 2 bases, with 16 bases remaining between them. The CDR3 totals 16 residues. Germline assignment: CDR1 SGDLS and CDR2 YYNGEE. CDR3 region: CASSVQVVGRQETQYF. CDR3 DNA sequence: TGTGCCAGCAGCGTTCAAGTTGTCGGCAGACAAGAGACCCAGTACTTC.